This TCR beta chain comes out of a study of CD8 T cells in Susac syndrome. The RNA input was about 0.5 to 1 ug, and it was reverse transcribed with random hexamers. In TCRdb, the immunoSEQ multiplex PCR reads were re-called with MiXCR into one record per CDR3 protein. The repertoire has about 180,000 distinct CDR3 sequences, 95% of them found once; the top ten carry 0.093%. CDR3 size: 15 residues. Germline loops: CDR1 MDHEN, CDR2 SYDVKM. V shed 2 bases and J shed 3 bases, with 8 bases lying between them. Sample: CD4+ T cells from PBMCs. The chain is built from TRBV28 and TRBJ2-6; no reliable D call. The origin of this receptor is a human donor with multiple sclerosis. The CDR3 reads CASSLEGFGANVLTF. The DNA of the CDR3 is TGTGCCAGCAGTTTAGAAGGTTTTGGGGCCAACGTCCTGACTTTC. Looking up the rest from reference TRBV28 and TRBJ2-6 gives the full variable domain: DVKVTQSSRYLVKRTGEKVFLECVQDMDHENMFWYRQDPGLGLRLIYFSYDVKMKEKGDIPEGYSVSREKKERFSLILESASTNQTSMYLCASSLEGFGANVLTFGAGSRLTVL.